Listed below are T cell receptor beta chains from one sample, sequenced in a study of blood T cell repertoires in COVID-19. The data were produced by immunoSEQ multiplex PCR, yet TCRdb's version contains in-frame clones alone and is incomplete. The sample records about 120,000 clones, 80% to 85% being singletons. The sequenced sample consisted of peripheral blood. Receptors were obtained from a man between 65 and 85 years old with acute or convalescent COVID-19. CDR3s include the opening cysteine and the closing phenylalanine or tryptophan. The order of the fields is clone size, J gene, V gene, D gene, CDR3 protein, CDR3 DNA. The D gene is left open where the match is weak. Clone sizes are given selectively: once, few, many, or a class where the clone is expanded.

-,TRBJ1-4,TRBV4-1,TRBD1,CASSQAWQGGSRNEKLFF,TGCGCCAGCAGCCAAGCGTGGCAGGGGGGTAGTAGGAATGAAAAACTGTTTTTT
-,TRBJ2-2,TRBV9,TRBD2,CAIYLGTSGRRDTGELFF,TGTGCCATCTACCTCGGGACTAGCGGGCGGAGAGACACCGGGGAGCTGTTTTTT
few,TRBJ1-2,TRBV5-1,-,CARPGPANYGYTF,TGCGCCAGACCAGGGCCAGCTAACTATGGCTACACCTTC
-,TRBJ2-3,TRBV2,-,CATNRRRSMPDTQYF,TGTGCAACCAACCGGAGGAGGTCTATGCCAGATACGCAGTATTTT
few,TRBJ2-3,TRBV28,TRBD2,CASSLSGGTDTQYF,TGTGCCAGCAGTCTGAGCGGGGGGACAGATACGCAGTATTTT
-,TRBJ1-1,TRBV3-1/TRBV3-2,-,CASSQDWQGSEAFF,TGTGCCAGCAGCCAAGATTGGCAGGGCTCTGAAGCTTTCTTT
-,TRBJ1-6,TRBV6-5,-,CASLMRGGNSPLHF,TGTGCCTCCCTGATGAGGGGGGGTAATTCACCCCTCCACTTT
-,TRBJ2-5,TRBV11-3,TRBD2,CASSVRGGLETQYF,TGTGCCAGCAGCGTCCGGGGGGGGCTAGAGACCCAGTACTTC
-,TRBJ2-5,TRBV4-1,TRBD2,CASSQERGDSQETQYF,TGCGCCAGCAGCCAAGAGCGGGGGGATTCCCAAGAGACCCAGTACTTC
-,TRBJ1-2,TRBV7-2,-,CASSLGRGTRYGYTF,TGTGCCAGCAGCTTGGGGCGGGGAACCCGCTATGGCTACACCTTC
-,TRBJ2-1,TRBV21-1,-,CARGTGVYNEQFF,TGTGCCAGGGGGACAGGGGTCTACAATGAGCAGTTCTTC
-,TRBJ2-7,TRBV2,TRBD1,CASSAGQGQLNEQYF,TGTGCCAGCAGTGCGGGACAGGGGCAGCTGAACGAGCAGTACTTC
-,TRBJ1-6,TRBV9,TRBD1,CASSPRGQGSPLHF,TGTGCCAGCAGCCCCAGGGGGCAGGGTTCACCCCTCCACTTT
once,TRBJ2-7,TRBV10-3,TRBD2,CATGTSGRDEQYF,TGTGCCACCGGGACTAGCGGGAGAGACGAGCAGTACTTC
-,TRBJ2-4,TRBV28,TRBD1,CASGQVGNIQYF,TGTGCCAGCGGACAGGTCGGAAACATTCAGTACTTC
-,TRBJ2-2,TRBV4-1,-,CASSRGWADTGELFF,TGCGCCAGCAGCAGGGGGTGGGCGGACACCGGGGAGCTGTTTTTT
-,TRBJ2-1,TRBV5-1,TRBD2,CASSVAGGSYNEQFF,TGCGCCAGCAGCGTAGCGGGGGGGTCCTACAATGAGCAGTTCTTC
-,TRBJ1-5,TRBV11-2,-,CASSRDSNQPQHF,TGTGCCAGCAGCCGAGATAGCAATCAGCCCCAGCATTTT
-,TRBJ1-1,TRBV28,TRBD1,CASSLSGTVNTEAFF,TGTGCCAGCAGTTTAAGTGGGACAGTGAACACTGAAGCTTTCTTT
-,TRBJ1-4,TRBV30,-,CAWSRGYTNEKLFF,TGTGCCTGGAGTAGGGGGTACACTAATGAAAAACTGTTTTTT
-,TRBJ2-3,TRBV9,TRBD2,CASSDLTSGGSSVATQYF,TGTGCCAGCAGCGACCTAACTAGCGGGGGTTCCTCAGTTGCTACGCAGTATTTT
-,TRBJ2-7,TRBV7-9,TRBD2,CASSLAGTSGEQYF,TGTGCCAGCAGCTTAGCCGGGACTAGCGGCGAGCAGTACTTC
-,TRBJ2-2,TRBV3-1/TRBV3-2,-,CASSHWGGGDTGELFF,TGTGCCAGCAGCCATTGGGGAGGCGGGGACACCGGGGAGCTGTTTTTT
-,TRBJ2-1,TRBV10-3,-,CAISVQGLYNEQFF,TGTGCCATCAGTGTCCAGGGCCTATACAATGAGCAGTTCTTC
once,TRBJ1-2,TRBV5-1,TRBD1,CASSSREGAGGYTF,TGCGCCAGCAGCTCTCGAGAGGGGGCGGGAGGCTACACCTTC
-,TRBJ2-2,TRBV5-4,-,CASSPRGLDTGELFF,TGTGCCAGCAGCCCGCGGGGGCTTGACACCGGGGAGCTGTTTTTT
-,TRBJ2-7,TRBV20-1,-,CSARSGFEQYF,TGCAGTGCTAGATCGGGATTCGAGCAGTACTTC
-,TRBJ1-1,TRBV2,-,CASSRQANTEAFF,TGTGCCAGCAGCAGACAGGCGAACACTGAAGCTTTCTTT
few,TRBJ1-4,TRBV3-1/TRBV3-2,TRBD1,CASSPTGEVEKLFF,TGTGCCAGCAGCCCGACAGGGGAAGTTGAAAAACTGTTTTTT
-,TRBJ1-6,TRBV3-1/TRBV3-2,-,CASSQAYNNSPLHF,TGTGCCAGCAGCCAAGCTTACAACAATTCACCCCTCCACTTT
-,TRBJ1-3,TRBV7-9,-,CASSLSGSGNTIYF,TGTGCCAGCAGCTTATCAGGGTCTGGAAACACCATATATTTT
-,TRBJ2-4,TRBV15,TRBD1,CATSSRQGMGNIQYF,TGTGCCACCAGCAGCCGACAGGGGATGGGAAACATTCAGTACTTC
once,TRBJ1-4,TRBV9,-,CASRGAGPNEKLFF,TGTGCCAGCCGGGGGGCAGGGCCCAACGAAAAACTGTTTTTT
-,TRBJ2-7,TRBV7-2,-,CASSLQGPRYF,TGTGCCAGCAGTCTACAGGGCCCGCGGTACTTC
-,TRBJ1-5,TRBV7-3,-,CASSPGRGTNQPQHF,TGTGCCAGCAGTCCCGGTCGGGGAACCAATCAGCCCCAGCATTTT
-,TRBJ2-1,TRBV19,TRBD1,CASSPRQGLTYNEQFF,TGTGCCAGTAGTCCCCGACAGGGCCTCACCTACAATGAGCAGTTCTTC
-,TRBJ2-2,TRBV7-6,-,CASSLGRAAGELFF,TGTGCCAGCAGCTTAGGGAGGGCGGCAGGGGAGCTGTTTTTT
-,TRBJ1-1,TRBV5-1,-,CASSPAGGRNTEAFF,TGCGCCAGCAGCCCCGCGGGTGGGAGGAACACTGAAGCTTTCTTT
-,TRBJ2-2,TRBV4-2,TRBD2,CASSSQSSGRSSGELFF,TGTGCCAGCAGCTCGCAGAGTAGCGGGAGATCCTCCGGGGAGCTGTTTTTT
-,TRBJ2-5,TRBV6-2/TRBV6-3,-,CASSYSLGGSGETQYF,TGTGCCAGCAGTTACTCCCTCGGTGGGAGTGGAGAGACCCAGTACTTC
-,TRBJ2-1,TRBV4-1,TRBD2,CASGRSNNEQFF,TGCGCAAGCGGGAGGTCAAATAATGAGCAGTTCTTC
-,TRBJ2-2,TRBV28,TRBD1,CASSLGSQGAGELFF,TGTGCCAGCAGTTTAGGTTCACAGGGGGCCGGGGAGCTGTTTTTT
-,TRBJ2-3,TRBV6-6,-,CASRDSATDTQYF,TGTGCCAGCAGGGACAGCGCCACAGATACGCAGTATTTT
-,TRBJ1-2,TRBV5-1,-,CASRPYRDGYTF,TGCGCCAGCAGACCGTACAGGGATGGCTACACCTTC
-,TRBJ1-2,TRBV3-1/TRBV3-2,TRBD1,CASTQGGGYTF,TGTGCCAGCACCCAGGGGGGGGGCTACACCTTC